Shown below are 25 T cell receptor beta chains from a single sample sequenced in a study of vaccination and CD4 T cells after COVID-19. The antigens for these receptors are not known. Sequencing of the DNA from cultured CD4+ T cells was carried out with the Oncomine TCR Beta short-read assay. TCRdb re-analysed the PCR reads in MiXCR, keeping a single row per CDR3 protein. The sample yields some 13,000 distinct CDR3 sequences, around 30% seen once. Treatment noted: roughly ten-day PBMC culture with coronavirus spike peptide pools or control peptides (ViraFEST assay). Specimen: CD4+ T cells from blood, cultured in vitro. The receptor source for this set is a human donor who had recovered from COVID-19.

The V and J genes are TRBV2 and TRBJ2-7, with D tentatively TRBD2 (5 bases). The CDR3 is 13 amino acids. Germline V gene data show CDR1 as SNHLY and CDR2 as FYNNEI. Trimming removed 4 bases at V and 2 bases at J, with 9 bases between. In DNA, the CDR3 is TGTGCCAGCAGTGCCGGGAAAGCCTACGAGCAGTACTTC. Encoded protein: CASSAGKAYEQYF.

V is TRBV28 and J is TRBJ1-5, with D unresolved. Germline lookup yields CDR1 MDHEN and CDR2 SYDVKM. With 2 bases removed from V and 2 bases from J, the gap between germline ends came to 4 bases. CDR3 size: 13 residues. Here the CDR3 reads CASSLNGNQPQHF. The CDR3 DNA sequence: TGTGCCAGCAGTTTAAACGGCAATCAGCCCCAGCATTTT.

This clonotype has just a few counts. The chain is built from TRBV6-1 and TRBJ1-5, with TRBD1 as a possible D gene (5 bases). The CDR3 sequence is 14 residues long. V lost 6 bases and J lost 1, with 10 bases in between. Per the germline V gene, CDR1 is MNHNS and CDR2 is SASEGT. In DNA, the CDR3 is TGTGCCAGCAGGGAGGGGTTGAGCAATCAGCCCCAGCATTTT. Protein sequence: CASREGLSNQPQHF.

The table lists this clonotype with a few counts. The chain's CDR3 is CSAATSGRWGGTDTQYF. For the CDR3, the DNA is TGCAGTGCTGCGACTAGCGGGAGATGGGGAGGCACAGATACGCAGTATTTT. The rearrangement uses TRBV20-1 and TRBJ2-3, with TRBD2 matching 12 bases. The trim removed 5 bases at V and 1 base at J, leaving 10 bases unmatched. Germline values: CDR1 DFQATT, CDR2 SNEGSKA (reference sequence). The CDR3 extends over 17 amino acids.

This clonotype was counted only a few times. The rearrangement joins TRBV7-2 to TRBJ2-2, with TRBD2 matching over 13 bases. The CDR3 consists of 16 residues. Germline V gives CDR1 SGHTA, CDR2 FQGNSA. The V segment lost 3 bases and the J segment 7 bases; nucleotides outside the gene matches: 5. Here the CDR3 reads CASSFGLAGAGGELFF. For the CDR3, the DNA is TGTGCCAGCAGCTTTGGACTAGCGGGAGCTGGCGGGGAGCTGTTTTTT. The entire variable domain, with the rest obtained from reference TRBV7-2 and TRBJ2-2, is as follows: GAGVSQSPSNKVTEKGKDVELRCDPISGHTALYWYRQSLGQGLEFLIYFQGNSAPDKSGLPSDRFSAERTGGSVSTLTIQRTQQEDSAVYLCASSFGLAGAGGELFFGEGSRLTVL.

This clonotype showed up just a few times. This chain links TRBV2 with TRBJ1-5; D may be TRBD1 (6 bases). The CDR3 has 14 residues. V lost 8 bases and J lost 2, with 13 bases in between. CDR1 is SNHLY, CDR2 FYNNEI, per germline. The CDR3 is CASHLEGGNQPQHF. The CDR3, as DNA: TGTGCCAGCCATCTGGAGGGGGGCAATCAGCCCCAGCATTTT.

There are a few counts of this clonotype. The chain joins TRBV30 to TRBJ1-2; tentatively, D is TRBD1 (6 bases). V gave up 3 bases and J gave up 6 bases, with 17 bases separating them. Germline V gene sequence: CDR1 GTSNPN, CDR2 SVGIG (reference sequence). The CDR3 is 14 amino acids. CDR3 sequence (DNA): TGTGCCTGGAGCCCACAGACAGGAGTCGATGGCTACACCTTC. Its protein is CAWSPQTGVDGYTF. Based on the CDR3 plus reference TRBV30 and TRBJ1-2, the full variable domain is SQTIHQWPATLVQPVGSPLSLECTVEGTSNPNLYWYRQAAGRGLQLLFYSVGIGQISSEVPQNLSASRPQDRQFILSSKKLLLSDSGFYLCAWSPQTGVDGYTFGSGTRLTVV.

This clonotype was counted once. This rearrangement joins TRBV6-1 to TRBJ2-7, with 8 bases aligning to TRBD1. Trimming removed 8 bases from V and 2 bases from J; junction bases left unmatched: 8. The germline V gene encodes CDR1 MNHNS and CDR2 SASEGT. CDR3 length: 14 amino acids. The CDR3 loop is CASPGGGKPYEQYF. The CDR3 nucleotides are TGTGCCAGCCCAGGGGGCGGGAAGCCCTACGAGCAGTACTTC.

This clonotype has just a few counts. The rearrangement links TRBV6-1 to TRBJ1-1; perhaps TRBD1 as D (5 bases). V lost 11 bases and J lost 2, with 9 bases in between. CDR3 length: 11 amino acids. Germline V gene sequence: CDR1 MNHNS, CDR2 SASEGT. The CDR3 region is CAVQGNTEAFF. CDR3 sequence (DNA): TGTGCCGTGCAGGGAAACACTGAAGCTTTCTTT.

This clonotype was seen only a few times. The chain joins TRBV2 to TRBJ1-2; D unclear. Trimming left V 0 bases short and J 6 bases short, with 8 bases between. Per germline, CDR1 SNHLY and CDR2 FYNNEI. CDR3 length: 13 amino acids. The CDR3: CASSEALRDGYTF. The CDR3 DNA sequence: TGTGCCAGCAGTGAAGCGCTTCGGGATGGCTACACCTTC.

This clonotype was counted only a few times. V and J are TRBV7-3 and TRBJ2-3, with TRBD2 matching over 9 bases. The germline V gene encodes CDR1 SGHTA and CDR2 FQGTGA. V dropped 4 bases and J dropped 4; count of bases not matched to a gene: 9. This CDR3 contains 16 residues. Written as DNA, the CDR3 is TGTGCCAGCAGCTCCGACTCTAGCGGGATCTCAGATACGCAGTATTTT. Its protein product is CASSSDSSGISDTQYF.

The CDR3 spells CASRVERGLYEQYF. Here the CDR3 DNA reads TGTGCCAGCAGAGTGGAGCGGGGCCTCTACGAGCAGTACTTC. The chain employs TRBV2 and TRBJ2-7, with TRBD2 matching over 7 bases. This CDR3 has 14 residues. CDR1 is SNHLY and CDR2 is FYNNEI in the germline V gene. V shed 6 bases and J 3 bases; nucleotides not matched to a gene: 8.

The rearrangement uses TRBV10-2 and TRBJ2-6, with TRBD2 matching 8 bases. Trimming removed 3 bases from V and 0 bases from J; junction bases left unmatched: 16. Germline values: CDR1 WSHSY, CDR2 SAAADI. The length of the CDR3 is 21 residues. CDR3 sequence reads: CASSDFVAGLAGTSGANVLTF. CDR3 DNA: TGCGCCAGCAGTGATTTCGTAGCCGGCCTAGCGGGCACCTCTGGGGCCAACGTCCTGACTTTC.

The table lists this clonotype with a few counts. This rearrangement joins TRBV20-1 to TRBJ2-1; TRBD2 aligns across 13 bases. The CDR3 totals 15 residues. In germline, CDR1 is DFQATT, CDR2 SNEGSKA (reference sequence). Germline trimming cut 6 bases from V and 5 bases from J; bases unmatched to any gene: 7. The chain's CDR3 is CSATTSGRGHNEQFF. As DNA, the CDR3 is TGCAGTGCCACAACTAGCGGGAGGGGACACAATGAGCAGTTCTTC.

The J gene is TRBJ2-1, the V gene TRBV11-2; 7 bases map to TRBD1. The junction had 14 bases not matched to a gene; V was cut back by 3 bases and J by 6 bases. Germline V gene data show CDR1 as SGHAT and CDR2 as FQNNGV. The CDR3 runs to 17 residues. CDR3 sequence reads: CASSFFILAGGPNEQFF. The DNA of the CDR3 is TGTGCCAGCAGCTTCTTTATTCTAGCAGGGGGTCCCAATGAGCAGTTCTTC.

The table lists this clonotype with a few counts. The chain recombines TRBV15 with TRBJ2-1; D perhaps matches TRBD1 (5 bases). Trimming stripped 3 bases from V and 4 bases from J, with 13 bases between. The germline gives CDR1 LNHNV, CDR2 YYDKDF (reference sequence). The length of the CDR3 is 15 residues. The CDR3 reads CATSRALGHYNEQFF. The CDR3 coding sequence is TGTGCCACCAGCAGGGCTCTAGGACATTACAATGAGCAGTTCTTC.

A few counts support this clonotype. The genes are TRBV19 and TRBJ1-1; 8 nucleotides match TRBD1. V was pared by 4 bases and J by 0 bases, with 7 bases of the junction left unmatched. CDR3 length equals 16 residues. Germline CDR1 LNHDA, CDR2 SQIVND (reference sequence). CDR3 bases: TGTGCCAGTAGTAGAGACAGGGGAGGGATGAACACTGAAGCTTTCTTT. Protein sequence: CASSRDRGGMNTEAFF.

CDR3 coding DNA: TGTGCCAGCAGCTTAGCCTACCAACAGCTGGTGGGTAATGAGCAGTTCTTC. It yields the protein CASSLAYQQLVGNEQFF. The chain is built from TRBV7-9 and TRBJ2-1; D gene ambiguous. The V gene's germline CDR1 is SEHNR and CDR2 FQNEAQ (reference sequence). The CDR3 loop spans 17 amino acids. V was pared by 0 bases and J by 7 bases, with 19 bases between.

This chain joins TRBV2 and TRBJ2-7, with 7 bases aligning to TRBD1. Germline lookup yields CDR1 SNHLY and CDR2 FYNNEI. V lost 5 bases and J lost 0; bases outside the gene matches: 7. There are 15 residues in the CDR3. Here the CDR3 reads CASSKGQAHSYEQYF. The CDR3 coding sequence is TGTGCCAGCAGTAAAGGACAGGCCCACTCCTACGAGCAGTACTTC.

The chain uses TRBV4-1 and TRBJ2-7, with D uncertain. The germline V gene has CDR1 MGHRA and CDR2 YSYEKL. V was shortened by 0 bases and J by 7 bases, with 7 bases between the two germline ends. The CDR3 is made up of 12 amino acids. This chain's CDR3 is CASSQDIREQYF. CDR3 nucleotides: TGCGCCAGCAGCCAAGATATCAGGGAGCAGTACTTC.

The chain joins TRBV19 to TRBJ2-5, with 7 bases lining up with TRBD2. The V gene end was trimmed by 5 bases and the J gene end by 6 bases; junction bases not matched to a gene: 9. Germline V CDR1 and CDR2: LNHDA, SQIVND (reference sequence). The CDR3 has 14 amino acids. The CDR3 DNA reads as TGTGCCAGTAGTGGGAGGGGACCTGATCAGACCCAGTACTTC. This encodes CASSGRGPDQTQYF.

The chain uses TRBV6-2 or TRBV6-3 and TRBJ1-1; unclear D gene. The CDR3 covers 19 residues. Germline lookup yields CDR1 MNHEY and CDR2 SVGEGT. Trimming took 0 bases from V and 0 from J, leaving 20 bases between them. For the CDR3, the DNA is TGTGCCAGCAGTTACTCGCTCCCCCTGGGAACAGCGGTGAACACTGAAGCTTTCTTT. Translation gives CASSYSLPLGTAVNTEAFF.

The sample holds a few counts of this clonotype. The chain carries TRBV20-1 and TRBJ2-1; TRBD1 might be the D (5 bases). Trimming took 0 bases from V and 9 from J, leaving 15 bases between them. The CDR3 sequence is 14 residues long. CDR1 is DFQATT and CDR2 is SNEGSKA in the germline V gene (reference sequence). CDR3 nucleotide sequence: TGCAGTGCTAGAGATCTCAAGGGGCACCTTGAGCAGTTCTTC. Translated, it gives CSARDLKGHLEQFF.

The CDR3 spells CASRDGSYYEQYF. CDR3 nucleotide sequence: TGTGCCAGCAGGGACGGAAGTTACTACGAGCAGTACTTC. The chain employs TRBV6-2 or TRBV6-3 and TRBJ2-7; D remains unclear. V shed 6 bases and J shed 3 bases, with 12 bases lying between them. Germline V gene data show CDR1 as MNHEY and CDR2 as SVGEGT. This CDR3 is 13 amino acids long.

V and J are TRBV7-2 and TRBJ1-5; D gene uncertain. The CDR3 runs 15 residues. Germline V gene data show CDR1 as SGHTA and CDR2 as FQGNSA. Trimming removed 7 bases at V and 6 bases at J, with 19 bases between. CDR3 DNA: TGTGCCAGCACACGTGGGTTATACGACGGTCAGCCCCAGCATTTT. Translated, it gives CASTRGLYDGQPQHF.